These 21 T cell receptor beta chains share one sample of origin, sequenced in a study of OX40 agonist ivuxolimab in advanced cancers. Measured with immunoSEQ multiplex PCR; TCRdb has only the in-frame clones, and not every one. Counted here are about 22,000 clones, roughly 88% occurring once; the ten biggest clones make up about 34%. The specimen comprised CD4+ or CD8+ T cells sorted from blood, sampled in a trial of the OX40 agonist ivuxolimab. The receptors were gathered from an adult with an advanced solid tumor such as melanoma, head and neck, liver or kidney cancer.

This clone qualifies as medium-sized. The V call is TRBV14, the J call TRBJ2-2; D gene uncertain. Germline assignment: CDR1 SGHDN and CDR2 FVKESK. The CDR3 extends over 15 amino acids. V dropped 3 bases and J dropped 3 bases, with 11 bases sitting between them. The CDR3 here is CASSHRPEYTGELFF. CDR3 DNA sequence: TGTGCCAGCAGCCACCGGCCGGAGTACACCGGGGAGCTGTTTTTT.

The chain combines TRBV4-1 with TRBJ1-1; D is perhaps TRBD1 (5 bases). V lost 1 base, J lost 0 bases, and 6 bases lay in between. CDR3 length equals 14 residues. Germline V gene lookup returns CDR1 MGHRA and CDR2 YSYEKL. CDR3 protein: CASSQGQMNTEAFF. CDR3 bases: TGCGCCAGCAGCCAAGGACAGATGAACACTGAAGCTTTCTTT.

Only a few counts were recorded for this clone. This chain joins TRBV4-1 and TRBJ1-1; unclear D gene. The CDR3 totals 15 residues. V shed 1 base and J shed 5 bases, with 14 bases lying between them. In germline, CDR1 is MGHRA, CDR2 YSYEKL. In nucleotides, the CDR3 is TGCGCCAGCAGCCAAGGTCGGATAACGATTACTGAAGCTTTCTTT. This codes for CASSQGRITITEAFF.

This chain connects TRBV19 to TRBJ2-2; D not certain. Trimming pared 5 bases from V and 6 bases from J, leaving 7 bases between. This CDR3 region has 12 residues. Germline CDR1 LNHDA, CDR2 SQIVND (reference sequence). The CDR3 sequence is CASSPAPGELFF. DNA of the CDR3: TGTGCCAGTAGTCCTGCCCCCGGGGAGCTGTTTTTT. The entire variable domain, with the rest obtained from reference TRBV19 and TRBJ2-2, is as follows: DGGITQSPKYLFRKEGQNVTLSCEQNLNHDAMYWYRQDPGQGLRLIYYSQIVNDFQKGDIAEGYSVSREKKESFPLTVTSAQKNPTAFYLCASSPAPGELFFGEGSRLTVL.

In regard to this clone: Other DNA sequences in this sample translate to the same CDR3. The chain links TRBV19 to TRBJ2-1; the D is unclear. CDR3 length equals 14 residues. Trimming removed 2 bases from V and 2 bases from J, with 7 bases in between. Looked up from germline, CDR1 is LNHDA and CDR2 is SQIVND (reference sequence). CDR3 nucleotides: TGTGCCAGTAGTATAAGCACAGCCTACAATGAGCAGTTCTTC. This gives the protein CASSISTAYNEQFF.

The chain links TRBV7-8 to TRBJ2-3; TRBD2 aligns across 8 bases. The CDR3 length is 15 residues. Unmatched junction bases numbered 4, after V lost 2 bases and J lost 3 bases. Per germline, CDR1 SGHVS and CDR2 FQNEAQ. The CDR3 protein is CASSLIAGWTDTQYF. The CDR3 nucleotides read TGTGCCAGCAGCTTAATAGCGGGGTGGACAGATACGCAGTATTTT.

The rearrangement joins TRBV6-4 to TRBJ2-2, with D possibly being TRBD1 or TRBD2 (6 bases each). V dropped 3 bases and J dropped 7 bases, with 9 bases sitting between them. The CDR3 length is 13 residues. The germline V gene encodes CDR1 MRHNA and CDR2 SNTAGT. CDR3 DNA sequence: TGTGCCAGCAGTGAAGGGGGGCACGGGGAGCTGTTTTTT. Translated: CASSEGGHGELFF.

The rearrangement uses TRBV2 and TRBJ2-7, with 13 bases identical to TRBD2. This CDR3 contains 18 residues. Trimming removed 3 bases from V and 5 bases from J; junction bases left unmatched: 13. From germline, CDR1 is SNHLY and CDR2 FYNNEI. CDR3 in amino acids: CASSEGLAGYSLRDEQYF. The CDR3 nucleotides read TGTGCCAGCAGTGAGGGACTAGCGGGATATTCCCTGCGGGACGAGCAGTACTTC.

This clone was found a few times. The CDR3, as DNA: TGCGCCAGCAGTGAAAAGCGGGAAACCAGCACAGATACGCAGTATTTT. It is translated as CASSEKRETSTDTQYF. This chain connects TRBV10-2 to TRBJ2-3; TRBD2 aligns across 7 bases. The CDR3 is 16 amino acids. The V segment lost 3 bases and the J segment 0 bases; nucleotides outside the gene matches: 6. Germline V CDR1 and CDR2: WSHSY, SAAADI.

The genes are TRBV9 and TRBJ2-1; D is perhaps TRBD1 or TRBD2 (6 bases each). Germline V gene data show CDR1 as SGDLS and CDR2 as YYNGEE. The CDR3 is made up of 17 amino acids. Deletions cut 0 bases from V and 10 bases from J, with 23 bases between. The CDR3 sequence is CASSVAGGRDLTGEQFF. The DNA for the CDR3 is TGTGCCAGCAGCGTAGCCGGGGGCAGGGATCTGACTGGGGAGCAGTTCTTC.

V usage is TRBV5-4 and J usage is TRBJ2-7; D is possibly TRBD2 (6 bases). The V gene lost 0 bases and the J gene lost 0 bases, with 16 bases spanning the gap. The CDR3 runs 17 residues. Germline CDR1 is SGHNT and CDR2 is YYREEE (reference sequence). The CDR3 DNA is TGTGCCAGCAGCTTGGGTGTCGTCGGGACTCTCTCCTACGAGCAGTACTTC. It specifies CASSLGVVGTLSYEQYF.

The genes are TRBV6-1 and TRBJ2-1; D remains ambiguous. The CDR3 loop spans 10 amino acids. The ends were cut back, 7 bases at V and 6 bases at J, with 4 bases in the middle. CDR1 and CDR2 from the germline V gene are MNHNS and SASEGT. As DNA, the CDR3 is TGTGCCAGCACTTTCAATGAGCAGTTCTTC. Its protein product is CASTFNEQFF.

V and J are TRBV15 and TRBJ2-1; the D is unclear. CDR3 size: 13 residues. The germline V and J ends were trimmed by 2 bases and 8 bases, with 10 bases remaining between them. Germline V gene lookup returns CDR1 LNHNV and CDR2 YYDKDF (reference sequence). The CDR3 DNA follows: TGTGCCACCAGCAGACGGCTAAGGGATGAGCAGTTCTTC. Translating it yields CATSRRLRDEQFF.

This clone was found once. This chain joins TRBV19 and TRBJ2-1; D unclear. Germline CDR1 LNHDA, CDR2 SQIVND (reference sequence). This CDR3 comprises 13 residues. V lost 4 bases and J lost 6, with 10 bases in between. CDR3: CASSTQSVNEQFF. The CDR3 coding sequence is TGTGCCAGTAGTACTCAATCGGTCAATGAGCAGTTCTTC.

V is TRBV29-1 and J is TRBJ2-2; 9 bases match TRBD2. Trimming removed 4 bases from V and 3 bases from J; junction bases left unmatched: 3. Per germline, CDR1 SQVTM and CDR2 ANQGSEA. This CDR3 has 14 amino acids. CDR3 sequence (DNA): TGCAGCGTTGTGGGCGGGAGGGACACCGGGGAGCTGTTTTTT. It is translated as CSVVGGRDTGELFF.

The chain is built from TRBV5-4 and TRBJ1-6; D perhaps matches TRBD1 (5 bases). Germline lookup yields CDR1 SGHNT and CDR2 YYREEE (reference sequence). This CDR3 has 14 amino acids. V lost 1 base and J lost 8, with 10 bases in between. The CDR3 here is CASSLLGGDSPLHF. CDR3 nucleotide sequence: TGTGCCAGCAGCTTGCTCGGGGGGGATTCACCCCTCCACTTT.

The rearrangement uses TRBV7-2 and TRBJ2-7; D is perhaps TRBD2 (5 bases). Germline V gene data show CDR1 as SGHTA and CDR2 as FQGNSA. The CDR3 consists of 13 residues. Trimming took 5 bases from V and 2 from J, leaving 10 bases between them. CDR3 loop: CASSATRTYEQYF. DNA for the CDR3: TGTGCCAGCAGCGCAACTAGGACCTACGAGCAGTACTTC. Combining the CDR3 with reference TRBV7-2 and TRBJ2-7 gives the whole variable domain GAGVSQSPSNKVTEKGKDVELRCDPISGHTALYWYRQSLGQGLEFLIYFQGNSAPDKSGLPSDRFSAERTGGSVSTLTIQRTQQEDSAVYLCASSATRTYEQYFGPGTRLTVT.

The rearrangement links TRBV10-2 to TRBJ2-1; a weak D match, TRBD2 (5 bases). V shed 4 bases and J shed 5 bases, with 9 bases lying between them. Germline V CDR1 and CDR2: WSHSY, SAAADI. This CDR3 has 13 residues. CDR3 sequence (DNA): TGCGCCAGCAGTGGCCGGGAACACAATGAGCAGTTCTTC. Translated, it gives CASSGREHNEQFF.

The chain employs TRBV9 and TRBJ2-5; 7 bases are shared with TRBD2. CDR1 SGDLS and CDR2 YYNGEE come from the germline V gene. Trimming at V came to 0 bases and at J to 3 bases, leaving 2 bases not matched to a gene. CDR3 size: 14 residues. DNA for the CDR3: TGTGCCAGCAGCGTAGGACTAGCCAAAGAGACCCAGTACTTC. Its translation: CASSVGLAKETQYF.

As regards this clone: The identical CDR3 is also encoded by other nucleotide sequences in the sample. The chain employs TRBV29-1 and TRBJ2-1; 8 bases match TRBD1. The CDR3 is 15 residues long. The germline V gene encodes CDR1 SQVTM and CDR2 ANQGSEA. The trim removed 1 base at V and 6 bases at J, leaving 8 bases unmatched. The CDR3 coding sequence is TGCAGCGTTGAAGGTGGGACAGGAAAAACCAATGAGCAGTTCTTC. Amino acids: CSVEGGTGKTNEQFF.

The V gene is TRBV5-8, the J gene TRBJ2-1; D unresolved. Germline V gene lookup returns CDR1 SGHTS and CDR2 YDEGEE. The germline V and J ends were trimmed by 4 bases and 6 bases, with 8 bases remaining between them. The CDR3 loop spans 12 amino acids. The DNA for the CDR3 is TGTGCCAGCAGCGTTTCTAGCAATGAGCAGTTCTTC. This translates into CASSVSSNEQFF.